These 25 T cell receptor beta chains came from one sample sequenced in a study of regulatory dendritic cells for organ transplantation. Their cognate antigens are unknown. CFSE-labeled sorted T cells met regulatory or mature dendritic cells for more than four days. The repertoire was sequenced with immunoSEQ multiplex PCR; TCRdb's copy has only in-frame clones and lacks some. The table includes about 12,000 clones, about 56% detected once. Sample: naive CD8+ T cells from blood cultured with dendritic cells. Subset given: CD45RA+ naive T cells. The receptors here all came from a human donor in good health.

In this sample, this clone turned up a few times. CDR3 in DNA: TGTGCCAGCAGCTTAGCGACGGGAAACACTGAAGCTTTCTTT. It translates to CASSLATGNTEAFF. V is TRBV7-9 and J is TRBJ1-1; D gene ambiguous. Trimming took off 0 bases at V and 2 bases at J, with 7 bases between the two ends. CDR1 SEHNR and CDR2 FQNEAQ come from the germline V gene (reference sequence). This CDR3 comprises 14 residues.

The chain has TRBV7-9 and TRBJ1-2; 7 bases are a match to TRBD1. This CDR3 contains 19 residues. Trimming took 5 bases from V and 0 from J; bases not matched to a gene: 18. The germline CDR1 and CDR2 sequences are SEHNR and FQNEAQ (reference sequence). The CDR3 DNA sequence: TGTGCCAGCAGCCCGGATCGACAGGGACCGGAAAAACCTAACTATGGCTACACCTTC. Its protein is CASSPDRQGPEKPNYGYTF.

This clone was recorded once. The chain is built from TRBV4-1 and TRBJ1-1; D ambiguous. The V end was cut by 6 bases, the J end by 4 bases, with 21 bases between. This CDR3 is 16 amino acids long. The germline V gene encodes CDR1 MGHRA and CDR2 YSYEKL. CDR3 residues: CASSLGGEGFGTEAFF. The CDR3 nucleotides read TGCGCCAGCAGTCTAGGAGGAGAGGGCTTTGGCACTGAAGCTTTCTTT.

This rearrangement joins TRBV6-6 to TRBJ2-7; 7 bases match TRBD2. Germline lookup yields CDR1 MNHNY and CDR2 SVGAGI (reference sequence). The V segment lost 1 base and the J segment 4 bases; nucleotides outside the gene matches: 1. The length of the CDR3 is 13 residues. In nucleotides, the CDR3 is TGTGCCAGCAGTTACTTCGGGGGGTACGAGCAGTACTTC. It is translated as CASSYFGGYEQYF.

The chain combines TRBV4-1 with TRBJ2-1; D gene ambiguous. Germline lookup yields CDR1 MGHRA and CDR2 YSYEKL. V was pared by 4 bases and J by 3 bases, with 16 bases between. The CDR3 has 16 residues. The CDR3 DNA is TGCGCCAGCAGCCCCTCCGAACTCTCTCGCTACAATGAGCAGTTCTTC. Amino acid sequence: CASSPSELSRYNEQFF.

V is TRBV7-9 and J is TRBJ2-7, with TRBD1 identical over 10 bases. CDR1 and CDR2 from the germline V gene are SEHNR and FQNEAQ (reference sequence). J was trimmed by 4 bases and V by 1 base; bases with no gene match: 10. This CDR3 has 17 amino acids. The CDR3 region is CASSLGRMTGGGYEQYF. CDR3 coding DNA: TGTGCCAGCAGCTTAGGGCGGATGACAGGGGGCGGTTACGAGCAGTACTTC.

This chain joins TRBV4-2 and TRBJ1-4, with a tentative D call TRBD1 (5 bases). The CDR3 spans 16 residues. Germline-derived CDR1 and CDR2 are LGHNA and YNFKEQ. V lost 1 base and J lost 6, with 15 bases in between. CDR3 sequence reads: CASSQVHRGWDEKLFF. The CDR3, as DNA: TGTGCCAGCAGCCAAGTCCATAGGGGCTGGGATGAAAAACTGTTTTTT.

The rearrangement links TRBV12-5 to TRBJ1-5; D gene ambiguous. This CDR3 is 12 amino acids long. V gave up 3 bases and J gave up 6 bases, with 6 bases separating them. Germline V CDR1 and CDR2: LGHNT, FRNRAP. The CDR3 bases are TGTGCTAGTGGTTTACGAGTTCAGCCCCAGCATTTT. Its protein product is CASGLRVQPQHF.

About this clone itself: The junction departs from germline at one end; a sequencing error may be responsible. The chain combines TRBV7-7 with TRBJ2-1; TRBD2 agrees at 14 bases. The germline V gene has CDR1 SSHAT and CDR2 FNYEAQ (reference sequence). CDR3 length: 18 amino acids. CDR3 residues: CASSSGLAGAPSYNEQFF. CDR3 nucleotide sequence: TGTGCTAGCAGCTCGGGACTAGCGGGGGCCCCGTCCTACAATGAGCAGTTCTTC.

The chain has TRBV7-9 and TRBJ2-3; 8 nucleotides match TRBD2. The CDR3 covers 16 residues. V dropped 0 bases and J dropped 5; count of bases not matched to a gene: 7. Germline CDR1 reads SEHNR; CDR2 reads FQNEAQ (reference sequence). The CDR3 DNA is TGTGCCAGCAGCTTAGCGCCGGGGGGGCCGGGAGATACGCAGTATTTT. Translation gives CASSLAPGGPGDTQYF.

The J gene is TRBJ2-3, the V gene TRBV5-6; D gene uncertain. The CDR3 extends over 15 amino acids. Trimming removed 1 base from V and 2 bases from J, with 11 bases in between. Per germline, CDR1 SGHDT and CDR2 YYEEEE. The CDR3 DNA is TGTGCCAGCAGCTTGAGCCCAAGCAACACAGATACGCAGTATTTT. Translating it yields CASSLSPSNTDTQYF.

This rearrangement joins TRBV7-8 to TRBJ2-7, with D maybe TRBD1 (6 bases). Germline V lookup: CDR1 SGHVS, CDR2 FQNEAQ. The CDR3 contains 14 residues. V was cut by 1 base and J by 1 base, with 8 bases left in between. CDR3 sequence: CASSLGTASYEQYF. Here the CDR3 DNA reads TGTGCCAGCAGCTTAGGGACAGCGTCCTACGAGCAGTACTTC.

This clone has only a few counts. The V and J genes are TRBV19 and TRBJ2-1; 7 bases match TRBD1. CDR3 length equals 13 residues. CDR1 and CDR2 from the germline V gene are LNHDA and SQIVND (reference sequence). J was trimmed by 7 bases and V by 2 bases; bases with no gene match: 2. CDR3 sequence: CASSIRQGNEQFF. CDR3 sequence (DNA): TGTGCCAGTAGTATACGACAGGGAAATGAGCAGTTCTTC.

The rearrangement links TRBV7-6 to TRBJ1-2; D might be TRBD1 (6 bases). V dropped 2 bases and J dropped 4 bases, with 14 bases sitting between them. The germline gives CDR1 SGHVS, CDR2 FNYEAQ. The CDR3 contains 15 residues. CDR3 in amino acids: CASSLNRADRYGYTF. Here the CDR3 DNA reads TGTGCCAGCAGCTTAAACAGGGCAGACCGCTATGGCTACACCTTC.

This chain links TRBV27 with TRBJ2-7; 9 nucleotides line up with TRBD1. V gave up 3 bases and J gave up 5 bases; unmatched junction bases: 14. CDR1 is MNHEY, CDR2 SMNVEV, per germline (reference sequence). The CDR3 runs to 17 residues. Written as DNA, the CDR3 is TGTGCCAGCAGTTTCTTAACCACCGGGACAGGGTCCCACGAGCAGTACTTC. Protein: CASSFLTTGTGSHEQYF.

This rearrangement joins TRBV27 to TRBJ1-1; D is perhaps TRBD1 (6 bases). This CDR3 is built from 14 residues. V lost 3 bases to trimming and J lost 1 base, with 9 bases between them. Germline V gene lookup returns CDR1 MNHEY and CDR2 SMNVEV (reference sequence). This CDR3 is CASSFGRGNTEAFF. The CDR3 DNA is TGTGCCAGCAGTTTTGGCAGGGGGAACACTGAAGCTTTCTTT.

This sequence joins TRBV6-5 and TRBJ1-4; D unclear. V shed 0 bases and J shed 8 bases, with 10 bases lying between them. The CDR3 loop spans 14 amino acids. From germline, CDR1 is MNHEY and CDR2 SVGAGI. This CDR3 is CASSYSGGFEKLFF. CDR3 nucleotide sequence: TGTGCCAGCAGTTACTCTGGCGGATTCGAAAAACTGTTTTTT.

This clone occurred once. The V gene is TRBV6-5, the J gene TRBJ1-1; a possible D gene is TRBD1 (6 bases). This CDR3 contains 14 residues. Between the trimmed V and J ends, which lost 0 bases and 1 base, there was a span of 6 bases. CDR1 and CDR2 from the germline V gene are MNHEY and SVGAGI. The CDR3 DNA reads as TGTGCCAGCAGTTACTCCAGGGGGAACACTGAAGCTTTCTTT. Translated: CASSYSRGNTEAFF.

The chain uses TRBV4-1 and TRBJ2-4; 7 bases fit TRBD2. The CDR3 spans 16 residues. The V gene's germline CDR1 is MGHRA and CDR2 YSYEKL. The V and J ends lost 4 bases and 1 base, in that order; junction bases with no gene match: 7. CDR3 protein: CASSPAGEGAKNIQYF. The CDR3 coding sequence is TGCGCCAGCAGCCCCGCCGGGGAGGGGGCCAAAAACATTCAGTACTTC.

This sequence joins TRBV7-2 and TRBJ2-1; 10 bases agree with TRBD2. V gave up 2 bases and J gave up 5 bases; unmatched junction bases: 3. The CDR3 sequence is 15 residues long. Looked up from germline, CDR1 is SGHTA and CDR2 is FQGNSA. This CDR3 reads CASSLILAGNNEQFF. In DNA, the CDR3 is TGTGCCAGCAGCTTAATACTAGCGGGGAACAATGAGCAGTTCTTC.

The V and J genes are TRBV4-1 and TRBJ2-3; 9 bases agree with TRBD2. This CDR3 spans 15 amino acids. With V trimmed by 1 base and J by 5 bases, 4 bases remained unmatched. The germline V gene encodes CDR1 MGHRA and CDR2 YSYEKL. DNA of the CDR3: TGCGCCAGCAGCCAAGGGGGACTAGCACAAGATACGCAGTATTTT. It encodes CASSQGGLAQDTQYF.

The chain links TRBV7-8 to TRBJ2-5; D gene unclear. The CDR3 is 15 residues long. The germline V gene has CDR1 SGHVS and CDR2 FQNEAQ. V was shortened by 2 bases and J by 4 bases, with 14 bases between the two germline ends. The CDR3 is CASSLIQRVIETQYF. In DNA form, the CDR3 reads TGTGCCAGCAGCTTAATTCAACGGGTCATAGAGACCCAGTACTTC.

The chain carries TRBV4-3 and TRBJ1-6, with TRBD1 matching 7 bases. Germline CDR1 and CDR2: LGHNA and YSLEER. This CDR3 region has 17 residues. V lost 0 bases, J lost 1 base, and 3 bases stayed unmatched. CDR3 region: CASSQDARGSYNSPLHF. In nucleotides, the CDR3 is TGCGCCAGCAGCCAAGATGCCAGGGGGTCCTATAATTCACCCCTCCACTTT.

The J gene is TRBJ2-7, the V gene TRBV4-1, with a tentative D call TRBD1 (6 bases). V lost 0 bases and J lost 4, with 16 bases in between. The CDR3 covers 16 residues. Looked up from germline, CDR1 is MGHRA and CDR2 is YSYEKL. The CDR3 nucleotides are TGCGCCAGCAGCCAAGAGGCCGGACAGCCCCAATACGAGCAGTACTTC. Translation: CASSQEAGQPQYEQYF.

The genes are TRBV7-9 and TRBJ2-5, with D maybe TRBD2 (6 bases). CDR1 SEHNR and CDR2 FQNEAQ come from the germline V gene (reference sequence). V lost 1 base and J 5 bases, leaving 14 bases between the germline ends. This CDR3 region has 15 residues. The CDR3 DNA reads TGTGCCAGCAGCTTAGTCTTAGTAGCGGAGGAGACCCAGTACTTC. This encodes CASSLVLVAEETQYF. The variable domain in full, completed from reference TRBV7-9 and TRBJ2-5, reads DTGVSQNPRHKITKRGQNVTFRCDPISEHNRLYWYRQTLGQGPEFLTYFQNEAQLEKSRLLSDRFSAERPKGSFSTLEIQRTEQGDSAMYLCASSLVLVAEETQYFGPGTRLLVL.